This TCR beta chain was sequenced in a study of cytomegalovirus exposure and HLA in healthy donors. The PCR ran on 60 Vbeta and 13 Jbeta primers. TCRdb's table, derived via immunoSEQ multiplex PCR, lists solely in-frame clones and lacks some. The data hold some 210,000 clones, with roughly 80% observed a single time. Germline V lookup: CDR1 LNHNV, CDR2 YYDKDF (reference sequence). Losses at the gene ends were 1 base for V and 5 bases for J; bases not matched to a gene: 10. The CDR3 has 16 residues. Sequenced material: PBMCs. This clonotype was obtained from a woman aged 30 to 39 in good health and CMV-seropositive. The chain joins TRBV15 to TRBJ2-5, with 7 bases fitting TRBD1. The CDR3: CATSRGDSTPQETQYF. In DNA, the CDR3 is TGTGCCACCAGCAGAGGGGACAGTACCCCCCAGGAGACCCAGTACTTC.